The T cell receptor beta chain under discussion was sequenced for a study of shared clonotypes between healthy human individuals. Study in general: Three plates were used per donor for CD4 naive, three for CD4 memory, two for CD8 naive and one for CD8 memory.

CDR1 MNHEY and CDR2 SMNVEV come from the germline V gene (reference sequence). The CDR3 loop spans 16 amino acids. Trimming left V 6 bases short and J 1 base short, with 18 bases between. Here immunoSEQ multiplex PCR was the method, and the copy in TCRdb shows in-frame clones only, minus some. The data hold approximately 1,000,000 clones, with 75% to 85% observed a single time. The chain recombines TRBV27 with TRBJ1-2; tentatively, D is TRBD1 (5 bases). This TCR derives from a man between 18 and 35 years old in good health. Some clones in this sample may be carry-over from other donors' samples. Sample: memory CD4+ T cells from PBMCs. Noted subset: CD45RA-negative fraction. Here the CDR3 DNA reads TGTGCCAGCAGAGCATACCCCGGGACCGTTAACTATGGCTACACCTTC. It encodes CASRAYPGTVNYGYTF.